These 27 T cell receptor beta chains came from one sample sequenced in a study of blood T cell repertoires in COVID-19. TCRdb's copy holds only in-frame clones and misses some; the assay was immunoSEQ multiplex PCR. The sample holds 200,000 to 250,000 clones, roughly 90% seen once. The source material was peripheral blood. These receptors all come from a man between 25 and 39 years old who had recovered from COVID-19.

This clone appeared once. This rearrangement joins TRBV6-5 to TRBJ2-3; TRBD1 aligns across 8 bases. Losses at the gene ends were 6 bases for V and 4 bases for J; bases not matched to a gene: 6. This CDR3 has 14 amino acids. The germline CDR1 and CDR2 sequences are MNHEY and SVGAGI. CDR3 loop: CASRTGQGADTQYF. In DNA, the CDR3 is TGTGCCAGCAGAACCGGACAGGGCGCAGATACGCAGTATTTT.

The J gene is TRBJ1-1, the V gene TRBV15, with D unclear. Germline assignment: CDR1 LNHNV and CDR2 YYDKDF (reference sequence). V lost 0 bases, J lost 6 bases, and 11 bases lay in between. The CDR3 spans 14 residues. CDR3 sequence (DNA): TGTGCCACCAGCAGAGACCGGGGTACGGCTGAAGCTTTCTTT. Its protein product is CATSRDRGTAEAFF.

V gene TRBV19 combines with J gene TRBJ1-2; D perhaps matches TRBD1 (6 bases). Germline V gives CDR1 LNHDA, CDR2 SQIVND (reference sequence). V was cut by 5 bases and J by 5 bases, with 15 bases left in between. The CDR3 runs 14 residues. The CDR3 spells CASSGQGRGYGYTF. As DNA, the CDR3 is TGTGCCAGTAGTGGGCAGGGAAGGGGGTATGGCTACACCTTC.

This clone was recorded once. The chain uses TRBV18 and TRBJ2-1; 9 bases align to TRBD1. With 3 bases clipped from V and 9 bases from J, the junction kept 18 bases outside the gene matches. Looked up from germline, CDR1 is KGHSH and CDR2 is LQKENI. The CDR3 contains 18 residues. This chain's CDR3 is CASSPRGHAGTGNIEQFF. The CDR3 nucleotides are TGTGCCAGCTCACCGCGTGGACATGCCGGGACAGGGAACATTGAGCAGTTCTTC.

The J gene is TRBJ1-1, the V gene TRBV30; D uncertain. The germline V gene has CDR1 GTSNPN and CDR2 SVGIG (reference sequence). V was shortened by 5 bases and J by 4 bases, with 11 bases between the two germline ends. The CDR3 has 12 amino acids. The CDR3 loop is CAWGRTPTEAFF. Here the CDR3 DNA reads TGTGCCTGGGGTCGCACTCCCACTGAAGCTTTCTTT.

The rearrangement links TRBV30 to TRBJ1-5; 7 bases map to TRBD1. V was pared by 3 bases and J by 1 base, with 6 bases of the junction left unmatched. The CDR3 is 15 amino acids. Germline V gives CDR1 GTSNPN, CDR2 SVGIG (reference sequence). The CDR3 nucleotides read TGTGCCTGGAGAAAAGGGGGCGAGAGCAATCAGCCCCAGCATTTT. Residues: CAWRKGGESNQPQHF. Drawing the rest from reference TRBV30 and TRBJ1-5, the complete variable domain is SQTIHQWPATLVQPVGSPLSLECTVEGTSNPNLYWYRQAAGRGLQLLFYSVGIGQISSEVPQNLSASRPQDRQFILSSKKLLLSDSGFYLCAWRKGGESNQPQHFGDGTRLSIL.

The chain couples TRBV2 to TRBJ1-4; 7 bases are shared with TRBD1. Germline CDR1 SNHLY, CDR2 FYNNEI. V shed 5 bases and J 3 bases; nucleotides not matched to a gene: 6. This CDR3 has 15 amino acids. The CDR3 DNA is TGTGCCAGCAGTTACTCGGGACAGCCTAATGAAAAACTGTTTTTT. Translation: CASSYSGQPNEKLFF.

This clone was counted a single time. J is TRBJ2-1 and V is TRBV5-1, with TRBD2 identical over 16 bases. CDR3 size: 18 residues. Per the germline V gene, CDR1 is SGHRS and CDR2 is YFSETQ. The V gene end was trimmed by 0 bases and the J gene end by 9 bases; junction bases not matched to a gene: 9. CDR3 nucleotide sequence: TGCGCCAGCAGCTTGGCCGGGACTAGCGGGGGGGCTATGAGTGAGCAGTTCTTC. This gives the protein CASSLAGTSGGAMSEQFF.

This rearrangement joins TRBV3-1 (or the pseudogene TRBV3-2) to TRBJ1-2; 9 nucleotides line up with TRBD1. Germline-derived CDR1 and CDR2 are LGHDT and YNNKEL (reference sequence). The CDR3 is 20 amino acids. V trimming: 11 bases; J trimming: 0 bases; junction bases outside the gene matches: 25. This CDR3 reads CASGQGQGQHSRYSNYGYTF. DNA for the CDR3: TGTGCCTCCGGACAGGGACAGGGTCAACATAGCCGATATTCTAACTATGGCTACACCTTC.

The chain recombines TRBV7-9 with TRBJ2-7; D remains unclear. The V end was cut by 2 bases, the J end by 3 bases, with 8 bases between. Germline V lookup: CDR1 SEHNR, CDR2 FQNEAQ (reference sequence). The CDR3 has 13 residues. The CDR3 loop is CASSLPLGYEQYF. The CDR3 nucleotides read TGTGCCAGCAGCTTACCGCTCGGCTACGAGCAGTACTTC.

The chain couples TRBV7-6 to TRBJ1-5; 8 positions match TRBD1. Germline lookup yields CDR1 SGHVS and CDR2 FNYEAQ. The CDR3 is made up of 15 amino acids. The J segment lost 5 bases and the V segment lost 3 bases, leaving 6 bases of the junction unmatched. The CDR3 nucleotides are TGTGCCAGCAGCTTCGTGGCAGGGGGCTATCAGCCCCAGCATTTT. It encodes CASSFVAGGYQPQHF.

This clone was seen a handful of times. The V and J genes are TRBV19 and TRBJ1-1; 8 bases map to TRBD1. The germline gives CDR1 LNHDA, CDR2 SQIVND (reference sequence). V lost 5 bases to trimming and J lost 4 bases; unmatched junction nucleotides: 6. This CDR3 region has 14 residues. In DNA, the CDR3 is TGTGCCAGTAGTCCAGGGGGCGCGAGCACTGAAGCTTTCTTT. Translated: CASSPGGASTEAFF.

This clone came up a few times. The rearrangement links TRBV4-1 to TRBJ1-2, with a weak D call TRBD1 (5 bases). Germline CDR1 reads MGHRA; CDR2 reads YSYEKL. The CDR3 is 14 amino acids. Trimming shortened V by 6 bases and J by 2 bases, and 13 bases separated the two germline ends. The CDR3 sequence is CASRGRTRNYGYTF. The CDR3 nucleotides read TGCGCCAGCAGGGGCAGGACAAGAAACTATGGCTACACCTTC.

The chain uses TRBV20-1 and TRBJ1-4; possibly TRBD1 for D (6 bases). Germline values: CDR1 DFQATT, CDR2 SNEGSKA (reference sequence). The CDR3 runs to 12 residues. V gave up 3 bases and J gave up 6 bases, with 8 bases separating them. The CDR3 DNA reads as TGCAGTGCTAGTGGACAGCATGAAAAACTGTTTTTT. Amino acid sequence: CSASGQHEKLFF.

This rearrangement joins TRBV7-6 to TRBJ1-4; 10 positions agree with TRBD1. The CDR3 spans 16 residues. Looked up from germline, CDR1 is SGHVS and CDR2 is FNYEAQ. V lost 5 bases to trimming and J lost 5 bases; unmatched junction nucleotides: 8. CDR3 sequence (DNA): TGTGCCAGCAGCCCGAGGGACAGGGGCTTAAATGAAAAACTGTTTTTT. This codes for CASSPRDRGLNEKLFF.

The chain links TRBV5-1 to TRBJ2-1; the D gene is possibly TRBD1 (6 bases). Trimming removed 0 bases from V and 2 bases from J, with 12 bases in between. Per germline, CDR1 SGHRS and CDR2 YFSETQ. The CDR3 totals 16 residues. CDR3 coding DNA: TGCGCCAGCAGCTTGGGAGGGGGTGGCACCTACAATGAGCAGTTCTTC. Translating gives CASSLGGGGTYNEQFF.

In its sample, this clone was seen a few times. The chain links TRBV7-2 to TRBJ1-2; 12 nucleotides agree with TRBD1. The CDR3 spans 18 residues. CDR1 and CDR2 (germline): SGHTA, FQGNSA. V dropped 0 bases and J dropped 5; count of bases not matched to a gene: 10. CDR3: CASSLAPIGTGGKYGYTF. The CDR3 DNA is TGTGCCAGCAGCTTAGCCCCCATAGGGACAGGGGGCAAGTATGGCTACACCTTC.

The genes are TRBV19 and TRBJ1-2; 7 bases map to TRBD1. CDR1 and CDR2 (germline): LNHDA, SQIVND (reference sequence). The CDR3 length is 16 residues. J gave up 0 bases and V 6 bases, and 10 bases lay outside the gene matches. The CDR3 sequence: CASRKGQTPTNYGYTF. The DNA of the CDR3 is TGTGCCAGTAGAAAGGGACAGACCCCTACTAACTATGGCTACACCTTC.

The rearrangement uses TRBV2 and TRBJ2-1, with a tentative D call TRBD2 (7 bases). Trimming took 4 bases from V and 10 from J, leaving 23 bases between them. Germline CDR1 reads SNHLY; CDR2 reads FYNNEI. The CDR3 loop spans 16 amino acids. The CDR3 reads CASSVEAGATRIEQFF. The DNA of the CDR3 is TGTGCCAGCAGTGTTGAGGCGGGGGCCACACGAATAGAGCAGTTCTTC.

The rearrangement joins TRBV18 to TRBJ1-3, with 9 bases identical to TRBD1. With V trimmed by 5 bases and J by 1 base, 6 bases remained unmatched. The CDR3 has 16 amino acids. The V gene's germline CDR1 is KGHSH and CDR2 LQKENI. DNA for the CDR3: TGTGCCAGCTCAACCGAACAGGGGGCGTCTGGAAACACCATATATTTT. Residues: CASSTEQGASGNTIYF.

This clone was detected only a few times. The rearrangement joins TRBV4-3 to TRBJ1-1; D not certain. Trimming cost V 3 bases and J 8 bases, with 16 bases left between them. Per the germline V gene, CDR1 is LGHNA and CDR2 is YSLEER. The CDR3 runs 14 residues. The CDR3 sequence: CASSQEHRSGEAFF. The CDR3 coding sequence is TGCGCCAGCAGCCAGGAACACCGATCAGGAGAAGCTTTCTTT.

This clone has a handful of counts. The rearrangement uses TRBV4-1 and TRBJ2-7, with a possible D match to TRBD1 (6 bases). V shed 2 bases and J shed 3 bases, with 17 bases lying between them. Germline V CDR1 and CDR2: MGHRA, YSYEKL. This CDR3 is 16 amino acids long. The CDR3 DNA follows: TGCGCCAGCAGCCAAAAGCCGGGACAATCTTACTACGAGCAGTACTTC. This encodes CASSQKPGQSYYEQYF.

The chain carries TRBV4-3 and TRBJ2-2, with unresolved D. The germline CDR1 and CDR2 sequences are LGHNA and YSLEER. The CDR3 spans 16 residues. V dropped 0 bases and J dropped 2 bases, with 10 bases sitting between them. The CDR3 nucleotides are TGCGCCAGCAGCCAAGATGGGCTTCCCAACACCGGGGAGCTGTTTTTT. Amino acids: CASSQDGLPNTGELFF.

This clone was detected once. The chain combines TRBV20-1 with TRBJ2-1, with 8 positions matching TRBD2. In germline, CDR1 is DFQATT, CDR2 SNEGSKA (reference sequence). The length of the CDR3 is 13 residues. V lost 3 bases to trimming and J lost 3 bases; unmatched junction nucleotides: 1. In nucleotides, the CDR3 is TGCAGTGCTAGTCTAGCGGGCTACAATGAGCAGTTCTTC. Protein: CSASLAGYNEQFF.

Of note for this clone: Distinct nucleotide sequences in the sample also encode this CDR3. The V call is TRBV12-3 or TRBV12-4, the J call TRBJ1-1; unclear D gene. CDR3 size: 13 residues. The V gene lost 3 bases and the J gene lost 1 base, with 6 bases spanning the gap. CDR3 amino acids: CASSLQENTEAFF. CDR3 DNA sequence: TGTGCCAGCAGTTTGCAGGAGAACACTGAAGCTTTCTTT.

The V gene is TRBV4-1, the J gene TRBJ2-7, with a tentative D call TRBD1 (7 bases). The V end was cut by 1 base, the J end by 1 base, with 14 bases between. The CDR3 extends over 16 amino acids. Per the germline V gene, CDR1 is MGHRA and CDR2 is YSYEKL. The CDR3 bases are TGCGCCAGCAGCCAAGGAGGCCAGGGGGGATCCTACGAGCAGTACTTC. This translates into CASSQGGQGGSYEQYF.

The CDR3 sequence is CASSILAGGRDTQYF. The CDR3 nucleotides read TGTGCCAGTAGTATATTGGCGGGGGGACGGGATACGCAGTATTTT. The chain combines TRBV19 with TRBJ2-3; 8 positions match TRBD2. Germline V gene data show CDR1 as LNHDA and CDR2 as SQIVND (reference sequence). This CDR3 comprises 15 residues. With V trimmed by 2 bases and J by 6 bases, 7 bases remained unmatched. The variable domain in full, completed from reference TRBV19 and TRBJ2-3, reads DGGITQSPKYLFRKEGQNVTLSCEQNLNHDAMYWYRQDPGQGLRLIYYSQIVNDFQKGDIAEGYSVSREKKESFPLTVTSAQKNPTAFYLCASSILAGGRDTQYFGPGTRLTVL.